This entry lists 24 T cell receptor beta chains sequenced from one sample in a study of blood T cell repertoires in COVID-19. Sequencing used immunoSEQ multiplex PCR; TCRdb keeps in-frame clones, though not all of them. The sample lists under 450,000 clones, about 90% occurring once. The sample comprised PBMCs or T cells enriched from blood (not recorded which). The receptors stem from a man aged 25-40 years who had recovered from COVID-19.

The V call is TRBV15, the J call TRBJ1-2, with a possible D match to TRBD1 (5 bases). This CDR3 comprises 14 residues. Looked up from germline, CDR1 is LNHNV and CDR2 is YYDKDF (reference sequence). The V gene lost 1 base and the J gene lost 4 bases, with 10 bases spanning the gap. The CDR3 DNA reads as TGTGCCACCAGCAGAGTTGGGGGGACCTATGGCTACACCTTC. Protein: CATSRVGGTYGYTF.

As to this clone: At one end the junction does not follow the germline gene, possibly because of a read error. The gene calls are TRBV6-1 and TRBJ2-3; maybe TRBD1 (5 bases). Germline V CDR1 and CDR2: MNHNS, SASEGT. The CDR3 is 15 residues long. The CDR3 coding sequence is TGTGCCAGCACTGAAGGGCAGGGTAGCACAGATACGCAGTATTTT. Translation: CASTEGQGSTDTQYF.

This clone came up a few times. The chain recombines TRBV29-1 with TRBJ1-1, with a weak D call TRBD1 (6 bases). This CDR3 has 13 residues. The germline V gene has CDR1 SQVTM and CDR2 ANQGSEA. The ends were cut back, 7 bases at V and 0 bases at J, with 12 bases in the middle. CDR3 in DNA: TGCAGCGGCAACAGGGAAATGAACACTGAAGCTTTCTTT. Translated: CSGNREMNTEAFF.

This clone was picked up a small number of times. The J gene is TRBJ1-1, the V gene TRBV11-2, with D hard to call. The CDR3 loop spans 12 amino acids. The germline gives CDR1 SGHAT, CDR2 FQNNGV. V lost 3 bases and J lost 7, with 9 bases in between. For the CDR3, the DNA is TGTGCCAGCAGCTTTTTCGGTGATGAAGCTTTCTTT. Translating gives CASSFFGDEAFF.

The V gene is TRBV18, the J gene TRBJ1-3; the match to TRBD1 covers 9 bases. Per the germline V gene, CDR1 is KGHSH and CDR2 is LQKENI. CDR3 length: 17 residues. J lost 0 bases, V lost 3 bases, and 6 bases had no gene match. The CDR3 DNA is TGTGCCAGCTCACCTCAAACAGGGGGCCCCTCTGGAAACACCATATATTTT. This translates into CASSPQTGGPSGNTIYF.

The rearrangement joins TRBV2 to TRBJ1-6; the match to TRBD1 covers 10 bases. Germline trimming cut 2 bases from V and 5 bases from J; bases unmatched to any gene: 3. Germline CDR1 is SNHLY and CDR2 is FYNNEI. There are 16 residues in the CDR3. CDR3 in amino acids: CASSERQGANNSPLHF. As DNA, the CDR3 is TGTGCCAGCAGTGAAAGACAGGGGGCTAATAATTCACCCCTCCACTTT.

The V call is TRBV4-1, the J call TRBJ1-2, with D perhaps matching TRBD1 (6 bases). CDR1 and CDR2 from the germline V gene are MGHRA and YSYEKL. The CDR3 is 15 residues long. Between the trimmed V and J ends, which lost 0 bases and 3 bases, there was a span of 11 bases. CDR3 protein: CASSQDTGLHYGYTF. CDR3 in DNA: TGCGCCAGCAGCCAAGACACAGGGTTACACTATGGCTACACCTTC.

This chain links TRBV9 with TRBJ1-3, with 8 bases matching TRBD1. The CDR3 is 16 amino acids. The V and J ends lost 3 bases and 0 bases, in that order; junction bases with no gene match: 5. Per germline, CDR1 SGDLS and CDR2 YYNGEE. DNA for the CDR3: TGTGCCAGCAGCGCTGGGACAGGATCCTCTGGAAACACCATATATTTT. Translating it yields CASSAGTGSSGNTIYF.

This chain joins TRBV30 and TRBJ1-5, with TRBD1 identical over 7 bases. There are 14 residues in the CDR3. V shed 0 bases and J 7 bases; nucleotides not matched to a gene: 6. Germline V gives CDR1 GTSNPN, CDR2 SVGIG (reference sequence). The CDR3 protein is CAWSVIGGGQPQHF. Written as DNA, the CDR3 is TGTGCCTGGAGTGTAATAGGGGGCGGACAGCCCCAGCATTTT.

This chain joins TRBV2 and TRBJ2-3; 7 bases align to TRBD1. Germline loops: CDR1 SNHLY, CDR2 FYNNEI. CDR3 size: 14 residues. V shed 8 bases and J 4 bases; nucleotides not matched to a gene: 9. The CDR3 protein is CASGHGQAADTQYF. The CDR3 region has the DNA TGTGCCAGCGGACACGGACAGGCGGCAGATACGCAGTATTTT.

The chain links TRBV19 to TRBJ2-7; 9 nucleotides line up with TRBD1. Germline V lookup: CDR1 LNHDA, CDR2 SQIVND (reference sequence). The trim removed 4 bases at V and 4 bases at J, leaving 8 bases unmatched. The CDR3 runs 15 residues. CDR3 amino acids: CASSTSGTGPYEQYF. The CDR3 DNA follows: TGTGCCAGTAGTACCTCCGGGACAGGGCCATACGAGCAGTACTTC.

This clone was found once. V usage is TRBV7-2 and J usage is TRBJ2-3; D unclear. Deletions cut 5 bases from V and 2 bases from J, with 8 bases between. Germline CDR1 reads SGHTA; CDR2 reads FQGNSA. This CDR3 spans 13 amino acids. This CDR3 reads CASSRLPTDTQYF. CDR3 nucleotides: TGTGCCAGCAGCCGACTCCCCACAGATACGCAGTATTTT.

This clone was observed a few times. This rearrangement joins TRBV5-1 to TRBJ1-3, with TRBD1 identical over 8 bases. In germline, CDR1 is SGHRS, CDR2 YFSETQ. This CDR3 region has 15 residues. V dropped 7 bases and J dropped 6; count of bases not matched to a gene: 12. The CDR3 DNA sequence: TGCGCCAGCGCTAGAAGGACAGGGAGCGAAAACACCATATATTTT. Its translation is CASARRTGSENTIYF.

This chain connects TRBV10-3 to TRBJ1-5; TRBD1 aligns across 11 bases. The length of the CDR3 is 14 residues. Germline CDR1 ENHRY, CDR2 SYGVKD. The junction had 5 bases not matched to a gene; V was cut back by 4 bases and J by 9 bases. CDR3 DNA sequence: TGTGCCATCAGTGGGGGACAGGGGGGTATGCCCCAGCATTTT. Its protein product is CAISGGQGGMPQHF.

V usage is TRBV10-2 and J usage is TRBJ1-5; D uncertain. In germline, CDR1 is WSHSY, CDR2 SAAADI. The CDR3 spans 16 residues. The V and J ends lost 3 bases and 0 bases respectively, with 12 bases between them. Here the CDR3 reads CASSDPTSYSNQPQHF. CDR3 coding DNA: TGCGCCAGCAGTGACCCAACCAGTTATAGCAATCAGCCCCAGCATTTT.

The V call is TRBV7-8, the J call TRBJ2-2; D remains ambiguous. Germline CDR1 and CDR2: SGHVS and FQNEAQ. The CDR3 totals 15 residues. Trimming took 3 bases from V and 4 from J, leaving 12 bases between them. CDR3 loop: CASSFIDITTGELFF. The CDR3, as DNA: TGTGCCAGCAGCTTCATAGATATTACCACCGGGGAGCTGTTTTTT.

The rearrangement links TRBV13 to TRBJ1-4; D is unclear. V gave up 2 bases and J gave up 8 bases, with 18 bases separating them. This CDR3 region has 16 residues. Germline CDR1 reads PRHDT; CDR2 reads FYEKMQ (reference sequence). CDR3 sequence (DNA): TGTGCCAGCAGCTTATACCCGGGGAGGGAGGGCGAAAAACTGTTTTTT. Its protein product is CASSLYPGREGEKLFF.

This chain joins TRBV10-3 and TRBJ1-1; D gene ambiguous. This CDR3 contains 14 residues. V was cut by 0 bases and J by 2 bases, with 7 bases left in between. CDR1 is ENHRY, CDR2 SYGVKD, per germline. The CDR3 nucleotides are TGTGCCATCAGTGAGTCTGGAGGAAACACTGAAGCTTTCTTT. Residues: CAISESGGNTEAFF.

The chain has TRBV6-2 or TRBV6-3 and TRBJ2-7; TRBD1 is a possible D gene (6 bases). This CDR3 is built from 18 residues. The V gene's germline CDR1 is MNHEY and CDR2 SVGEGT. Trimming removed 3 bases at V and 2 bases at J, with 23 bases between. The CDR3 sequence: CASSYPIQQGDRTYEQYF. The CDR3 DNA sequence: TGTGCCAGCAGTTATCCCATCCAACAGGGAGATCGGACCTACGAGCAGTACTTC.

As to this clone: Other DNA sequences in the same sample also yield this CDR3. This chain connects TRBV6-5 to TRBJ2-1; D is unresolved. The CDR3 runs to 13 residues. Germline values: CDR1 MNHEY, CDR2 SVGAGI. V shed 3 bases and J shed 4 bases, with 7 bases lying between them. CDR3 bases: TGTGCCAGCAGTTATACGGGTTACAATGAGCAGTTCTTC. Its translation is CASSYTGYNEQFF.

The rearrangement joins TRBV3-1 (or the pseudogene TRBV3-2) to TRBJ2-2, with 7 bases matching TRBD2. Germline values: CDR1 LGHDT, CDR2 YNNKEL (reference sequence). The CDR3 sequence is 14 residues long. V lost 2 bases and J lost 4; bases outside the gene matches: 1. The CDR3 is CASSQTSATGELFF. For the CDR3, the DNA is TGTGCCAGCAGCCAAACTAGCGCCACCGGGGAGCTGTTTTTT.

V usage is TRBV5-4 and J usage is TRBJ2-1, with D uncertain. This CDR3 has 13 amino acids. The V end lost 0 bases, the J end lost 5 bases, and 6 bases lay between the germline ends. CDR1 SGHNT and CDR2 YYREEE come from the germline V gene (reference sequence). The CDR3 DNA is TGTGCCAGCAGCTTGGACAGAAACAATGAGCAGTTCTTC. Its translation: CASSLDRNNEQFF.

CDR3 in amino acids: CASSLAGTRNTEAFF. The CDR3 region has the DNA TGCGCCAGCAGCTTAGCCGGGACACGGAACACTGAAGCTTTCTTT. The V call is TRBV5-1, the J call TRBJ1-1; possible D gene TRBD1, 6 bases. Per germline, CDR1 SGHRS and CDR2 YFSETQ. The CDR3 sequence is 15 residues long. With 2 bases removed from V and 1 base from J, the gap between germline ends came to 12 bases.

This clone was detected a few times. Its ends do not fully match the called genes, so a read error is possible. V usage is TRBV6-6 and J usage is TRBJ2-2, with 7 positions matching TRBD2. CDR1 and CDR2 (germline): MNHNY, SVGAGI (reference sequence). The CDR3 totals 18 residues. CDR3 residues: CASSRGPGGHWNAGELFF. Written as DNA, the CDR3 is TGTGCCAGCAGCCGAGGCCCGGGAGGTCATTGGAACGCCGGGGAGCTGTTTTTT.